Shown below are 24 T cell receptor beta chains from a single sample sequenced in a study of blood T cell repertoires in COVID-19. Sequencing was performed with immunoSEQ multiplex PCR; in TCRdb, only in-frame clones are kept and a portion is missing. The table records some 200,000 clones, about four fifths of them present only once. The sample consisted of peripheral blood. The receptor set was obtained from a woman aged 40 to 50 with acute or convalescent COVID-19.

This clone was seen only a few times. The gene calls are TRBV10-3 and TRBJ2-3; D not resolved. This CDR3 has 12 residues. Germline CDR1 is ENHRY and CDR2 is SYGVKD. The ends were cut back, 11 bases at V and 2 bases at J, with 11 bases in the middle. In DNA, the CDR3 is TGTGCCTCTGGGCAAGCCACAGATACGCAGTATTTT. It encodes CASGQATDTQYF.

V and J are TRBV30 and TRBJ1-1, with D perhaps matching TRBD1 (5 bases). The CDR3 spans 11 residues. V lost 2 bases to trimming and J lost 7 bases, with 8 bases between them. The germline gives CDR1 GTSNPN, CDR2 SVGIG (reference sequence). Here the CDR3 DNA reads TGTGCCTGGAGTCCGGGGGGTGAAGCTTTCTTT. Translating gives CAWSPGGEAFF. Based on the CDR3 plus reference TRBV30 and TRBJ1-1, the full variable domain is SQTIHQWPATLVQPVGSPLSLECTVEGTSNPNLYWYRQAAGRGLQLLFYSVGIGQISSEVPQNLSASRPQDRQFILSSKKLLLSDSGFYLCAWSPGGEAFFGQGTRLTVV.

This chain connects TRBV19 to TRBJ1-1; 10 bases are a match to TRBD1. This CDR3 is 18 amino acids long. Trimming took 3 bases from V and 6 from J; bases not matched to a gene: 16. Per germline, CDR1 LNHDA and CDR2 SQIVND (reference sequence). The CDR3 DNA is TGTGCCAGTAGTATCTCCCTCCAAATCAGGACAGGGGGAGCTGAAGCTTTCTTT. It translates to CASSISLQIRTGGAEAFF.

The genes are TRBV15 and TRBJ1-2; the D gene is possibly TRBD1 (5 bases). The CDR3 loop spans 17 amino acids. CDR1 is LNHNV and CDR2 is YYDKDF in the germline V gene (reference sequence). With 3 bases removed from V and 4 bases from J, the gap between germline ends came to 21 bases. This CDR3 is CATSSGRWRGTLYGYTF. The CDR3 region has the DNA TGTGCCACCAGCAGCGGAAGGTGGCGGGGCACCCTCTATGGCTACACCTTC.

In this sample, this clone turned up once. This chain connects TRBV6-6 to TRBJ1-1; D unclear. Germline V gene sequence: CDR1 MNHNY, CDR2 SVGAGI (reference sequence). The CDR3 is 14 residues long. V was pared by 7 bases and J by 1 base, with 13 bases between. CDR3 sequence reads: CASTPSGRNTEAFF. In nucleotides, the CDR3 is TGTGCCAGCACCCCCTCGGGGAGGAACACTGAAGCTTTCTTT.

The rearrangement uses TRBV7-9 and TRBJ2-7; TRBD2 agrees at 7 bases. There are 16 residues in the CDR3. CDR1 SEHNR and CDR2 FQNEAQ come from the germline V gene (reference sequence). With V trimmed by 3 bases and J by 4 bases, 12 bases remained unmatched. In nucleotides, the CDR3 is TGTGCCAGCAGCTTTGCAGCGGGGCTGCTAAGATACGAGCAGTACTTC. It yields the protein CASSFAAGLLRYEQYF.

The J gene is TRBJ1-2, the V gene TRBV5-6; 7 bases agree with TRBD1. Germline values: CDR1 SGHDT, CDR2 YYEEEE. CDR3 length: 14 residues. Trimming cost V 7 bases and J 5 bases; bases outside gene matches: 11. Written as DNA, the CDR3 is TGTGCCAGCGGCAAATCGACAGGGCGATATGGCTACACCTTC. Translation gives CASGKSTGRYGYTF.

This chain joins TRBV4-3 and TRBJ2-3; 8 positions match TRBD2. This CDR3 spans 17 amino acids. Germline values: CDR1 LGHNA, CDR2 YSLEER. The ends lost 2 bases at V and 0 bases at J; junction bases unmatched: 7. CDR3 region: CASSQLPAGGSTDTQYF. As DNA, the CDR3 is TGCGCCAGCAGCCAACTCCCTGCGGGAGGAAGCACAGATACGCAGTATTTT.

The chain links TRBV7-9 to TRBJ2-7, with 9 nucleotides matching TRBD1. Unmatched junction bases numbered 1, after V lost 10 bases and J lost 3 bases. This CDR3 spans 11 amino acids. CDR1 is SEHNR, CDR2 FQNEAQ, per germline (reference sequence). The DNA for the CDR3 is TGTGCCACGACAGGGGGCTACGAGCAGTACTTC. Translating it yields CATTGGYEQYF.

V gene TRBV11-2 combines with J gene TRBJ1-6; D unclear. Trimming left V 6 bases short and J 5 bases short, with 11 bases between. Germline V lookup: CDR1 SGHAT, CDR2 FQNNGV. The CDR3 is 14 amino acids. The CDR3, as DNA: TGTGCCAGCAGTGGACGGGGAAATAATTCACCCCTCCACTTT. Protein sequence: CASSGRGNNSPLHF.

The CDR3 DNA reads as TGCGCCAGCAGCCTTAGCGGGGGCACAGATACGCAGTATTTT. Protein sequence: CASSLSGGTDTQYF. The gene calls are TRBV4-3 and TRBJ2-3; TRBD2 matches 8 bases. Trimming took 4 bases from V and 1 from J; bases not matched to a gene: 1. The CDR3 has 14 residues. Germline V gene sequence: CDR1 LGHNA, CDR2 YSLEER.

The chain carries TRBV19 and TRBJ2-7, with D maybe TRBD1 (6 bases). The CDR3 has 14 residues. V lost 9 bases and J lost 2, with 17 bases in between. Per germline, CDR1 LNHDA and CDR2 SQIVND (reference sequence). As DNA, the CDR3 is TGTGCCAGCCACAACAGGGAGAACGCCTACGAGCAGTACTTC. This gives the protein CASHNRENAYEQYF.

The V and J genes are TRBV18 and TRBJ1-3; no clear D gene. With 3 bases removed from V and 0 bases from J, the gap between germline ends came to 12 bases. Germline V gives CDR1 KGHSH, CDR2 LQKENI. CDR3 size: 16 residues. CDR3 coding DNA: TGTGCCAGCTCACCGCAAATAGCTAGCTCTGGAAACACCATATATTTT. Protein: CASSPQIASSGNTIYF.

This chain joins TRBV4-2 and TRBJ1-1, with a possible D match to TRBD1 (5 bases). V was cut by 3 bases and J by 5 bases, with 10 bases left in between. Germline CDR1 reads LGHNA; CDR2 reads YNFKEQ. CDR3 length equals 13 residues. The CDR3 DNA reads TGTGCCAGCAGCCAGGGGGGATGGACTGAAGCTTTCTTT. Protein: CASSQGGWTEAFF.

This chain connects TRBV6-5 to TRBJ1-5, with D tentatively TRBD1 (5 bases). V was clipped by 6 bases and J by 7 bases, with 16 bases between them. Germline loops: CDR1 MNHEY, CDR2 SVGAGI. The length of the CDR3 is 14 residues. The CDR3 bases are TGTGCCAGCAGGGTGTCAGGGTCCGGGCAGCCCCAGCATTTT. It yields the protein CASRVSGSGQPQHF.

The chain recombines TRBV19 with TRBJ1-5; possibly TRBD1 for D (6 bases). This CDR3 spans 14 amino acids. Deletions cut 5 bases from V and 8 bases from J, with 16 bases between. Germline V gene lookup returns CDR1 LNHDA and CDR2 SQIVND (reference sequence). In nucleotides, the CDR3 is TGTGCCAGTAGTTTAAGACAGGATTGGGAGCCCCAGCATTTT. This codes for CASSLRQDWEPQHF.

The gene calls are TRBV5-4 and TRBJ1-3; 7 bases match TRBD1. This CDR3 has 15 amino acids. CDR1 and CDR2 (germline): SGHNT, YYREEE (reference sequence). V shed 4 bases, J shed 0 bases, and the junction held 4 bases outside the gene matches. The CDR3 DNA follows: TGTGCCAGCAGCCCCGGGACAGCCTCTGGAAACACCATATATTTT. Translated: CASSPGTASGNTIYF.

The chain recombines TRBV9 with TRBJ2-1; 13 nucleotides match TRBD2. V gave up 4 bases and J gave up 0 bases; unmatched junction bases: 13. This CDR3 contains 20 residues. The germline V gene has CDR1 SGDLS and CDR2 YYNGEE. The CDR3 bases are TGTGCCAGCAGCATCGGACTAGCGGGGGCCCGGGACGCCTCCTACAATGAGCAGTTCTTC. As protein: CASSIGLAGARDASYNEQFF.

V gene TRBV19 combines with J gene TRBJ2-7; 11 positions agree with TRBD1. Germline-derived CDR1 and CDR2 are LNHDA and SQIVND (reference sequence). This CDR3 contains 15 residues. Trimming at V came to 4 bases and at J to 4 bases, leaving 6 bases not matched to a gene. CDR3 amino acids: CASSSPGQGVYEQYF. As DNA, the CDR3 is TGTGCCAGTAGTAGTCCGGGACAGGGGGTTTACGAGCAGTACTTC.

V and J are TRBV19 and TRBJ1-2; 8 bases agree with TRBD1. The CDR3 runs to 15 residues. Germline trimming cut 6 bases from V and 4 bases from J; bases unmatched to any gene: 10. Germline-derived CDR1 and CDR2 are LNHDA and SQIVND (reference sequence). The CDR3 spells CASSPEGGTGYGYTF. CDR3 DNA sequence: TGTGCCAGTAGCCCTGAGGGCGGGACAGGCTATGGCTACACCTTC.

This clone has only a few counts. The V call is TRBV6-2 or TRBV6-3, the J call TRBJ2-7; TRBD2 matches 10 bases. CDR1 MNHEY and CDR2 SVGEGT come from the germline V gene. The CDR3 contains 14 residues. The junction had 3 bases not matched to a gene; V was cut back by 5 bases and J by 2 bases. CDR3 in amino acids: CASSSSGRPYEQYF. Written as DNA, the CDR3 is TGTGCCAGCAGTAGTAGCGGGAGGCCCTACGAGCAGTACTTC.

V is TRBV23-1 and J is TRBJ1-1, with TRBD1 identical over 7 bases. TRBV23-1 is treated as an ORF (open reading frame) with a function not yet certain. Germline trimming cut 3 bases from V and 5 bases from J; bases unmatched to any gene: 21. The CDR3 is made up of 19 amino acids. The DNA for the CDR3 is TGCGCCAGCAGTCACCCGGGGCGGCGACAGGGTAATACGGGGACTGAAGCTTTCTTT. Its protein product is CASSHPGRRQGNTGTEAFF.

In DNA form, the CDR3 reads TGTGCCAGCAGCGGTGGCTTACACACAGATACGCAGTATTTT. It is translated as CASSGGLHTDTQYF. The chain uses TRBV11-3 and TRBJ2-3, with unresolved D. The V gene's germline CDR1 is SGHNT and CDR2 YENEEA. This CDR3 has 14 residues. The ends were cut back, 5 bases at V and 2 bases at J, with 11 bases in the middle.

V is TRBV7-6 and J is TRBJ1-2, with 10 bases fitting TRBD1. The CDR3 spans 15 residues. V lost 5 bases and J lost 8; bases outside the gene matches: 11. Germline V gives CDR1 SGHVS, CDR2 FNYEAQ. CDR3 nucleotides: TGTGCCAGCAGCCCCAGGACAGGGGGGCAGACGGGCTACACCTTC. Translating gives CASSPRTGGQTGYTF.